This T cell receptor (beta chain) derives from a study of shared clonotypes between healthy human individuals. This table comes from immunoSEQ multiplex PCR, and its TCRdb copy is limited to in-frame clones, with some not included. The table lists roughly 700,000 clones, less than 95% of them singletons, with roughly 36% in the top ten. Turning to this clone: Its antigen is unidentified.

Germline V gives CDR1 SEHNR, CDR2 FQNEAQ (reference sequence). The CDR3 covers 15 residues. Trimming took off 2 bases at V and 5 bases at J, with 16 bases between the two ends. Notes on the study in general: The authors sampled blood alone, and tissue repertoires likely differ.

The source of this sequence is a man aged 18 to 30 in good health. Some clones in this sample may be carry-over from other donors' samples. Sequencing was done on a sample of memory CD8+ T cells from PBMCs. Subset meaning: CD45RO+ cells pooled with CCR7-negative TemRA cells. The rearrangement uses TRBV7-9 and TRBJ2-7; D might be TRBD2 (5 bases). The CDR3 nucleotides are TGTGCCAGCAGCTTATCGGACTCTTTTGGCAACGAGCAGTACTTC. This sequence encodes CASSLSDSFGNEQYF.